Listed below are T cell receptor beta chains from one sample, sequenced in a study of neoadjuvant anti-PD-1 for oral cavity cancer. Sequencing was performed with immunoSEQ multiplex PCR; in TCRdb, only in-frame clones are kept and a portion is missing. The sample shows roughly 25,000 clones, roughly 30% of them seen only once. The material was tumor tissue, obtained after nivolumab (anti-PD-1) treatment. The receptors originated from a person between 35 and 79 years old with oral cavity squamous cell carcinoma. Each CDR3 is given with its conserved first and last residue. D genes are given only for firm matches. Size is omitted from some rows. Given values are once, few, many or a class for expanded clones.

CASSLPSGRVNEQFF | TGTGCCAGCAGCTTGCCCAGCGGGAGGGTAAATGAGCAGTTCTTC | TRBV5-4 | TRBD2 | TRBJ2-1 | -
CSVGQGGSEKLFF | TGCAGCGTAGGACAGGGGGGGAGTGAAAAACTGTTTTTT | TRBV29-1 | TRBD1 | TRBJ1-4 | -
CASSRDRESAEQYF | TGTGCCAGCAGCCGGGACAGGGAGTCCGCCGAGCAGTACTTC | TRBV6-6 | TRBD1 | TRBJ2-7 | few
CASSQERVRGTDTQYF | TGCGCCAGCAGCCAAGAAAGGGTTCGGGGCACAGATACGCAGTATTTT | TRBV4-1 | - | TRBJ2-3 | -
CASSLHQVNTEAFF | TGTGCCAGCAGCCTCCATCAGGTGAACACTGAAGCTTTCTTT | TRBV28 | - | TRBJ1-1 | -
CASSTTVVHEQFF | TGTGCCAGCAGCACGACAGTGGTGCATGAGCAGTTCTTC | TRBV9 | - | TRBJ2-1 | -
CASSSASGASNQPQHF | TGTGCCAGCAGCTCGGCCTCAGGGGCTAGCAATCAGCCCCAGCATTTT | TRBV7-9 | - | TRBJ1-5 | few
CASSLGRAAGNSPLHF | TGTGCCAGCAGTTTGGGCAGGGCCGCTGGTAATTCACCCCTCCACTTT | TRBV7-3 | - | TRBJ1-6 | -
CASSQGVTASYGYTF | TGCGCCAGCAGCCAAGGTGTAACAGCTTCCTATGGCTACACCTTC | TRBV4-1 | - | TRBJ1-2 | few
CASSRGGEGTEAFF | TGTGCCAGCAGTCGAGGGGGAGAAGGCACTGAAGCTTTCTTT | TRBV9 | - | TRBJ1-1 | few
CASSLYRGQDAYEQYF | TGTGCCAGCAGTTTGTACCGGGGACAGGACGCCTACGAGCAGTACTTC | TRBV7-9 | TRBD1 | TRBJ2-7 | few
CASSKSSGTGYTGELFF | TGTGCCAGTAGTAAATCTTCCGGGACAGGGTACACCGGGGAGCTGTTTTTT | TRBV19 | TRBD1 | TRBJ2-2 | -
CASSPRLERETQYF | TGCGCCAGCAGCCCCCGTCTCGAACGGGAGACCCAGTACTTC | TRBV5-1 | - | TRBJ2-5 | -
CASSDPGASADKETQYF | TGTGCCAGCAGTGACCCTGGGGCTAGCGCAGATAAAGAGACCCAGTACTTC | TRBV6-4 | - | TRBJ2-5 | -
CSVGGLAGVNEQFF | TGCAGCGTTGGAGGACTAGCGGGAGTTAATGAGCAGTTCTTC | TRBV29-1 | TRBD2 | TRBJ2-1 | -
CASSQERGELYGYTF | TGCGCCAGCAGCCAAGAGAGAGGGGAGCTCTATGGCTACACCTTC | TRBV4-1 | - | TRBJ1-2 | -
CASKGTGELFF | TGCGCCAGCAAAGGGACCGGGGAGCTGTTTTTT | TRBV10-1 | - | TRBJ2-2 | few
CATSREGVSNEQFF | TGTGCCACCAGCCGGGAGGGGGTTTCCAATGAGCAGTTCTTC | TRBV15 | TRBD2 | TRBJ2-1 | few
CASSGAGGQETQYF | TGTGCCAGCAGTGGTGCAGGGGGTCAAGAGACCCAGTACTTC | TRBV6-5 | TRBD1 | TRBJ2-5 | -
CSVDLASSYNEQFF | TGCAGCGTTGATCTAGCGAGCTCCTACAATGAGCAGTTCTTC | TRBV29-1 | - | TRBJ2-1 | -
CASSYSVLGTRFF | TGTGCCAGCAGTTACTCGGTCTTAGGGACTAGGTTCTTC | TRBV6-5 | TRBD2 | TRBJ2-1 | -
CATSRLPRETQYF | TGTGCCACCAGCAGACTACCACGGGAGACCCAGTACTTC | TRBV15 | - | TRBJ2-5 | -
CATSRGGRTQETQYF | TGTGCCACCAGCAGGGGGGGCAGGACCCAAGAGACCCAGTACTTC | TRBV15 | - | TRBJ2-5 | -
CASSAGLAGAGEQYF | TGTGCCAGCAGCGCCGGACTAGCGGGAGCTGGCGAGCAGTACTTC | TRBV28 | TRBD2 | TRBJ2-7 | few
CASSVEVGDTQYF | TGTGCCAGCAGCGTAGAGGTGGGAGATACGCAGTATTTT | TRBV9 | - | TRBJ2-3 | -
CASSQEGGIDNSPLHF | TGCGCCAGCAGCCAAGAGGGCGGGATCGATAATTCACCCCTCCACTTT | TRBV4-1 | - | TRBJ1-6 | -
CASSLISDNEQFF | TGTGCCAGCAGCTTAATTTCCGACAATGAGCAGTTCTTC | TRBV7-3 | - | TRBJ2-1 | -
CASRASGGEQYF | TGTGCCAGCAGGGCCTCTGGGGGAGAGCAGTACTTC | TRBV28 | - | TRBJ2-7 | -
CSVLDYLRTDTQYF | TGCAGCGTTCTGGACTACCTTAGGACAGATACGCAGTATTTT | TRBV29-1 | - | TRBJ2-3 | -
CASGRGRVYGYTF | TGTGCCAGCGGCAGGGGGCGCGTCTATGGCTACACCTTC | TRBV28 | TRBD1 | TRBJ1-2 | -
CASSGGDSSGNTIYF | TGCGCCAGCAGCGGGGGGGACAGCTCTGGAAACACCATATATTTT | TRBV5-1 | TRBD1 | TRBJ1-3 | -
CASSLEGSSYNEQFF | TGTGCCAGCAGCTTAGAGGGGAGCTCCTACAATGAGCAGTTCTTC | TRBV7-3 | - | TRBJ2-1 | many
CASRVQGGYGYTF | TGTGCCAGCAGGGTGCAGGGCGGCTATGGCTACACCTTC | TRBV5-6 | - | TRBJ1-2 | -
CAISDQRDSYEQYF | TGTGCCATCAGTGACCAGCGGGATTCCTACGAGCAGTACTTC | TRBV10-3 | TRBD2 | TRBJ2-7 | -
CASSLVGSPSRQGEQFF | TGTGCCAGCAGCTTAGTTGGCAGCCCTTCTCGACAGGGAGAGCAGTTCTTC | TRBV7-8 | TRBD1 | TRBJ2-1 | -
CASSPDRLSSPLHF | TGTGCCAGTAGTCCCGACAGGCTTAGCTCACCCCTCCACTTT | TRBV19 | - | TRBJ1-6 | few
CASSRDYEQYF | TGTGCCAGCAGCCGTGACTACGAGCAGTACTTC | TRBV6-5 | - | TRBJ2-7 | -
CASRGQGSTDTQYF | TGTGCCAGTAGGGGACAGGGGTCCACAGATACGCAGTATTTT | TRBV19 | TRBD1 | TRBJ2-3 | -
CASSQVGSQSPYSPLHF | TGCGCCAGCAGCCAAGTCGGCTCACAGAGCCCCTATTCACCCCTCCACTTT | TRBV4-1 | - | TRBJ1-6 | -
CASMSGGSPETQYF | TGTGCCAGCATGAGCGGGGGCTCCCCGGAGACCCAGTACTTC | TRBV2 | TRBD2 | TRBJ2-5 | few
CASGTALLAFF | TGTGCCAGTGGGACAGCCCTTTTAGCTTTCTTT | TRBV27 | TRBD1 | TRBJ1-1 | few
CASSLLPLTGELFF | TGTGCCAGCAGCTTACTGCCGCTCACCGGGGAGCTGTTTTTT | TRBV11-2 | - | TRBJ2-2 | -
CASSPGGEDTEAFF | TGTGCCAGCTCACCGGGGGGAGAGGACACTGAAGCTTTCTTT | TRBV18 | - | TRBJ1-1 | many
CASRRAGERTGELFF | TGTGCCAGTAGGAGAGCGGGAGAGAGGACCGGGGAGCTGTTTTTT | TRBV19 | TRBD2 | TRBJ2-2 | few